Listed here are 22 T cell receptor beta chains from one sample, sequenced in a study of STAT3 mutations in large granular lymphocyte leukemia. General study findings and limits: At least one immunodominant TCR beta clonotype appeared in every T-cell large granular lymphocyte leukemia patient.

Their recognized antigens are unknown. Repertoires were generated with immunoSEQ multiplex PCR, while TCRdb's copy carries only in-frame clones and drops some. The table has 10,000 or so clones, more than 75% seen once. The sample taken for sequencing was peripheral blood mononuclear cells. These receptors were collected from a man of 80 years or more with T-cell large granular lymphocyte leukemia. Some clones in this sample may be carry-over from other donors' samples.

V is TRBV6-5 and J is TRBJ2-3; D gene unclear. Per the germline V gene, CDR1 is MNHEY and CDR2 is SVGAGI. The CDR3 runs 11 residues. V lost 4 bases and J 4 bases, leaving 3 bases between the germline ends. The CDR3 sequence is CASSSSDTQYF. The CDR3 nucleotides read TGTGCCAGCAGTTCCTCAGATACGCAGTATTTT.

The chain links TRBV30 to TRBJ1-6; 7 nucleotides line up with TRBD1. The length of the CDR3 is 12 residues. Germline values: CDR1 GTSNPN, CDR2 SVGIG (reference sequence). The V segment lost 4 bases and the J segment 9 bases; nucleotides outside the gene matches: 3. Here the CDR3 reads CAWKQGSSPLHF. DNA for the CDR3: TGTGCCTGGAAACAGGGGAGTTCACCCCTCCACTTT. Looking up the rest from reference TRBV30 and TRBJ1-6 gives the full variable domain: SQTIHQWPATLVQPVGSPLSLECTVEGTSNPNLYWYRQAAGRGLQLLFYSVGIGQISSEVPQNLSASRPQDRQFILSSKKLLLSDSGFYLCAWKQGSSPLHFGNGTRLTVT.

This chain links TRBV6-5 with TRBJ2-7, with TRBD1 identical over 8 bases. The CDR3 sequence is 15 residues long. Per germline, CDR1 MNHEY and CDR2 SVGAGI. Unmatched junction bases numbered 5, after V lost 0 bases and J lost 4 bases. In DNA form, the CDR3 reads TGTGCCAGCAGTTACTCAGCAGGGGGCGCTTACGAGCAGTACTTC. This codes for CASSYSAGGAYEQYF.

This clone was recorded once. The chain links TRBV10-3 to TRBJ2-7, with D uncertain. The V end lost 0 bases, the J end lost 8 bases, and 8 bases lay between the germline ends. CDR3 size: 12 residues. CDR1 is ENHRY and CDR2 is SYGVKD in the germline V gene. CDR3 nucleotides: TGTGCCATCAGTGAGTCGGAGCGCCAGCAGTACTTC. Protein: CAISESERQQYF.

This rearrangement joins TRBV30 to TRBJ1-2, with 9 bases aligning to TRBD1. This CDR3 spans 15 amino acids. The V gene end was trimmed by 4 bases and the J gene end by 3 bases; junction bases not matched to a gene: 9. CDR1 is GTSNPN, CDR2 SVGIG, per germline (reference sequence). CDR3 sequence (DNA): TGTGCCTGGACCTTGACAGGGGGTGCGCACTATGGCTACACCTTC. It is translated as CAWTLTGGAHYGYTF.

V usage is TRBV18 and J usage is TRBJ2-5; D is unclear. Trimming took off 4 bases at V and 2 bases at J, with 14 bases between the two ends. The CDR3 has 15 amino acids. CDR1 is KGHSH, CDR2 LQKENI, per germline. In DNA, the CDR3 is TGTGCCAGCTCACACCTGGCAGACTCACAAGAGACCCAGTACTTC. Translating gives CASSHLADSQETQYF.

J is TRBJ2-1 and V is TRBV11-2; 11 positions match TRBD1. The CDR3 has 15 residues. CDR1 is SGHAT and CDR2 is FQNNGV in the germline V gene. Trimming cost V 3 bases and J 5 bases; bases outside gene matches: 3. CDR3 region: CASSFGQGANNEQFF. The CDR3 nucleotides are TGTGCCAGCAGCTTTGGACAGGGGGCGAACAATGAGCAGTTCTTC.

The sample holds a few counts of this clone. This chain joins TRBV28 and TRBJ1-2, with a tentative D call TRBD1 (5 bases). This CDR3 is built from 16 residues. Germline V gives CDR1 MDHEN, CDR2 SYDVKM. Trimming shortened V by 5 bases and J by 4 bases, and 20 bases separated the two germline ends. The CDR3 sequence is CASSPSWGVQGYGYTF. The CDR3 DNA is TGTGCCAGCAGTCCCTCTTGGGGAGTCCAGGGCTATGGCTACACCTTC.

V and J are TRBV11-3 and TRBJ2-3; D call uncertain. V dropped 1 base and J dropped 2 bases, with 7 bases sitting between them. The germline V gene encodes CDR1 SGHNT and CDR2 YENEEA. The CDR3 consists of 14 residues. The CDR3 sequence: CASSLGKITDTQYF. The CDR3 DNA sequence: TGTGCCAGCAGCTTAGGAAAGATCACAGATACGCAGTATTTT.

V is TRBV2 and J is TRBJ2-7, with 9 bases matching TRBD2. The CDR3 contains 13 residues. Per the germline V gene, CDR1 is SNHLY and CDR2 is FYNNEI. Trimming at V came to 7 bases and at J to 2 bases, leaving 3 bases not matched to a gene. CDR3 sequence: CASMTSGTYEQYF. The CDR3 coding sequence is TGTGCCAGCATGACTAGCGGCACCTACGAGCAGTACTTC.

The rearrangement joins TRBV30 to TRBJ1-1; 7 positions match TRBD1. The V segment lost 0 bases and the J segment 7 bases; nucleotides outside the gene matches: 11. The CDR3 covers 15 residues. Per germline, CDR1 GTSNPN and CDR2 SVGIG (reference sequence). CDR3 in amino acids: CAWSVLGRGVGEAFF. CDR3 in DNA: TGTGCCTGGAGTGTACTGGGCAGGGGGGTTGGTGAAGCTTTCTTT.

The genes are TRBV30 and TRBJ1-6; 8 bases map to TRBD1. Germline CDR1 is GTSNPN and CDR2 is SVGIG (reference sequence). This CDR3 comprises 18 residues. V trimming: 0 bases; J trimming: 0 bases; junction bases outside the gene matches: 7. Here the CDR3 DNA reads TGTGCCTGGAGTGTACTTAGGACAGGGAGCTCCTATAATTCACCCCTCCACTTT. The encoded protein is CAWSVLRTGSSYNSPLHF. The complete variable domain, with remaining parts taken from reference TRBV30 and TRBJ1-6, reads SQTIHQWPATLVQPVGSPLSLECTVEGTSNPNLYWYRQAAGRGLQLLFYSVGIGQISSEVPQNLSASRPQDRQFILSSKKLLLSDSGFYLCAWSVLRTGSSYNSPLHFGNGTRLTVT.

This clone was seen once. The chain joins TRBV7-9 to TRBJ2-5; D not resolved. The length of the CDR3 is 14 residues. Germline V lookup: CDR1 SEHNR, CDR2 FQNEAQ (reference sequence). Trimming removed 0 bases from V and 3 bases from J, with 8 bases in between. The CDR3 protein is CASSLALTEETQYF. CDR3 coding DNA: TGTGCCAGCAGCTTAGCATTAACAGAAGAGACCCAGTACTTC.

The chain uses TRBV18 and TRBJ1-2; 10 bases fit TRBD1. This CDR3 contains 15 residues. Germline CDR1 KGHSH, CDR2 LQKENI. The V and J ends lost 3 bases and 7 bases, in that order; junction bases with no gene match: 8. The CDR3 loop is CASSPRGQGGLGYTF. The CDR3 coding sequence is TGTGCCAGCTCACCGCGCGGACAGGGGGGCCTTGGCTACACCTTC.

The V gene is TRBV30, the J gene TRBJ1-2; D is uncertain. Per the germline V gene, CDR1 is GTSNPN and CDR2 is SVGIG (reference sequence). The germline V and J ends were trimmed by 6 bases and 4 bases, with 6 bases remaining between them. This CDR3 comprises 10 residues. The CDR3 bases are TGTGCCTGTGCAGGCTATGGCTACACCTTC. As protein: CACAGYGYTF.

For the CDR3, the DNA is TGTGCCAGCAGTAAGCAATCGACCAACTATGGCTACACCTTC. Translated, it gives CASSKQSTNYGYTF. The rearrangement uses TRBV6-5 and TRBJ1-2, with no clear D. Trimming removed 5 bases from V and 2 bases from J, with 12 bases in between. Germline values: CDR1 MNHEY, CDR2 SVGAGI. The CDR3 is made up of 14 amino acids.

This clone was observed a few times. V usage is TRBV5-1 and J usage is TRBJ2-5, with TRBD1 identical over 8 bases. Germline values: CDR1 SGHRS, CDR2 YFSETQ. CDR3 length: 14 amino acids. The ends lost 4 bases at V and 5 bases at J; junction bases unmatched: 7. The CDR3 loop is CASSGGQEYETQYF. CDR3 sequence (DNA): TGCGCCAGCAGCGGGGGACAGGAATACGAGACCCAGTACTTC.

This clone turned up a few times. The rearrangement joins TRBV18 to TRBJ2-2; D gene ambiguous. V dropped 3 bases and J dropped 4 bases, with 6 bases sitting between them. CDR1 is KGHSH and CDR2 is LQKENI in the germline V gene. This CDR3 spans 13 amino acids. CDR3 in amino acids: CASSPPGTGELFF. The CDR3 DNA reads TGTGCCAGCTCACCGCCCGGCACCGGGGAGCTGTTTTTT. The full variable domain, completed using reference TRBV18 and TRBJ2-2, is NAGVMQNPRHLVRRRGQEARLRCSPMKGHSHVYWYRQLPEEGLKFMVYLQKENIIDESGMPKERFSAEFPKEGPSILRIQQVVRGDSAAYFCASSPPGTGELFFGEGSRLTVL.

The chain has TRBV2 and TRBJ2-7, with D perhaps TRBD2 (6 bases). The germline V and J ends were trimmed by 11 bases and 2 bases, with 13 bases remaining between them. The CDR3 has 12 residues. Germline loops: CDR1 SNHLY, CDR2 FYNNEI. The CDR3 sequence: CAFGTSAYEQYF. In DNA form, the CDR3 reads TGTGCCTTCGGGACTTCCGCCTACGAGCAGTACTTC.

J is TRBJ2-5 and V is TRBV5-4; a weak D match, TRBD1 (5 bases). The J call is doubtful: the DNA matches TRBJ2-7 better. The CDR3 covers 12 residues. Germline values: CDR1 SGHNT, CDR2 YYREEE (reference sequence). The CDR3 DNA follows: TGTGCCAGCAGCCATGACAGCTACGAGCAGTACTTC. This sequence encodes CASSHDSYEQYF.

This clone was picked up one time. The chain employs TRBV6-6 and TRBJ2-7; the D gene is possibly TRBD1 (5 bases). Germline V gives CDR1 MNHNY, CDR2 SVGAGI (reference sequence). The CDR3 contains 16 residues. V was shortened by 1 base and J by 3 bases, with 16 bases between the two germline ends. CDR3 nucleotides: TGTGCCAGCAGTTACTTGCTAGGGGCTGAGGTCTACGAGCAGTACTTC. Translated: CASSYLLGAEVYEQYF.

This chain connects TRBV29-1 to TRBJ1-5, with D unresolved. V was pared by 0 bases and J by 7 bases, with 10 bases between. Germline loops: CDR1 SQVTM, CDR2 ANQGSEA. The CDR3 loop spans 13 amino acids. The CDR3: CSVEDPVGQPQHF. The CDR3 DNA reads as TGCAGCGTTGAAGACCCCGTCGGACAGCCCCAGCATTTT.